The TCR beta chain described here comes from a study of PD-1 blockade in classical Hodgkin lymphoma. Notes on the study in general: Patients starting nivolumab under 1 year after ASCT were excluded. Lower baseline TCR diversity was reported for newly diagnosed patients than for healthy donors.

The V end was cut by 6 bases, the J end by 0 bases, with 16 bases between. Germline values: CDR1 MNHEY, CDR2 SMNVEV (reference sequence). The CDR3 has 16 residues. Noted time point: cycle 4 day 1 (C4D1), after five to seven weeks of nivolumab. Exposure to brentuximab vedotin varied, and each patient had relapsed following autologous stem cell transplantation. Magnetic depletion of non-target cells from thawed PBMCs yielded purified CD8+ T cells. With respect to this clone: Its antigen is still unknown.

The repertoire was sequenced with immunoSEQ multiplex PCR; TCRdb's copy has only in-frame clones and lacks some. The table records 15,000 to 20,000 clones, about 87% of them present only once. The TCR was taken from a human donor with classical Hodgkin lymphoma. This chain joins TRBV27 and TRBJ2-3; the D gene is possibly TRBD1 (7 bases). Sequenced material: CD8+ T cells from blood, taken before the fourth cycle of nivolumab. In DNA, the CDR3 is TGTGCCAGCAGGCTACGGAGGGGGCAAAGCACAGATACGCAGTATTTT. Its protein is CASRLRRGQSTDTQYF.